Listed below are T cell receptor beta chains from one sample, sequenced in a study of PD-1 and CTLA-4 blockade in melanoma. Clones were sequenced by immunoSEQ multiplex PCR, and TCRdb holds only the in-frame ones, with some missing. This table has almost 30,000 clones, less than 90% appearing once. Sample: CD8+ T cells from peripheral blood, taken before anti-PD-1 treatment. The receptors were sampled from a human donor with melanoma. CDR3s include the opening cysteine and the closing phenylalanine or tryptophan. A D gene is named only where the DNA matches it firmly. Only part of the rows carry a size: once, few, many, or a class if the clone is expanded.

CDR3 DNA | CDR3 protein | J gene | clone size | V gene | D gene
TGTGCCAGCTCACCAGCGGGGGGGTCAGATACGCAGTATTTT | CASSPAGGSDTQYF | TRBJ2-3 | once | TRBV18 | TRBD2
TGTGCCAGCAGCCTAGGACCGGGGAGTTCAGGAAACACCATATATTTT | CASSLGPGSSGNTIYF | TRBJ1-3 | . | TRBV13 | .
TGTGCCAGCAGCTTGACAGGTGATAACTATGGCTACACCTTC | CASSLTGDNYGYTF | TRBJ1-2 | . | TRBV5-6 | .
TGTGCCAGCAGTCCCTACCTGGAGGAGACCCAGTACTTC | CASSPYLEETQYF | TRBJ2-5 | . | TRBV12-3/TRBV12-4 | .
TGTGCCAGCCAGGACACCGATAGCAATCAGCCCCAGCATTTT | CASQDTDSNQPQHF | TRBJ1-5 | few | TRBV2 | .
TGTGCCATCAGTGACCCCAGCGGACAGGGGAGTCAGCCCCAGCATTTT | CAISDPSGQGSQPQHF | TRBJ1-5 | . | TRBV10-3 | TRBD1
TGTGCCAGCAGCCCGAGGGACAGGGGGGCCTCTGGGGCCAACGTCCTGACTTTC | CASSPRDRGASGANVLTF | TRBJ2-6 | . | TRBV7-9 | TRBD1
TGTGCCAGCAGCTTTAAGGGGAGCTATGGCTACACCTTC | CASSFKGSYGYTF | TRBJ1-2 | . | TRBV5-4 | .
TGTGCCACCAGCCTGGGACCTGCAGGTTCACCCCTCCACTTT | CATSLGPAGSPLHF | TRBJ1-6 | . | TRBV15 | .
TGTGCCAGCTCCCGGCCACTTGGGACTAGCGGGGGAGAGACCCAGTACTTC | CASSRPLGTSGGETQYF | TRBJ2-5 | . | TRBV18 | TRBD2
TGTGCCAGCAGCCAAGTAATAGGCGGGACATTATACGAGCAGTACTTC | CASSQVIGGTLYEQYF | TRBJ2-7 | . | TRBV14 | .
TGCGCCAGCAGTGAGTCGTCAGGGTTGATAGCCTACACCTTC | CASSESSGLIAYTF | TRBJ1-2 | . | TRBV10-2 | .
TGTGCCAGCAGTATGGGAGATAGGTTTGATTCCTTC | CASSMGDRFDSF | TRBJ1-2 | . | TRBV6-5 | .
TGTGCCAGCAGCAAGTACAGGGGGCAAGAGACCCAGTACTTC | CASSKYRGQETQYF | TRBJ2-5 | . | TRBV28 | TRBD1
TGTGCCAGCAGCTCCCTTCATGGTGCCAACACTGAAGCTTTCTTT | CASSSLHGANTEAFF | TRBJ1-1 | . | TRBV7-6 | .
TGTGCCAGTAGTCTTGAGGGGTCGAATTCACCCCTCCACTTT | CASSLEGSNSPLHF | TRBJ1-6 | . | TRBV19 | .
TGTGCCAGCAGCTTGTACGTTACACAGGGCCTCCACGAGCAGTACTTC | CASSLYVTQGLHEQYF | TRBJ2-7 | . | TRBV5-5 | .
TGTGCCAGTATGCCAAGGGGGGGCGGAATAGACGCTGAAGCTTTCTTT | CASMPRGGGIDAEAFF | TRBJ1-1 | . | TRBV19 | .
TGTGCCAGCAGTTTACAGGGGGAGGGCAATCAGCCCCAGCATTTT | CASSLQGEGNQPQHF | TRBJ1-5 | . | TRBV27 | TRBD1
TGTGCCAGCAGTTTCTTGTGGGACACTGAAGCTTTCTTT | CASSFLWDTEAFF | TRBJ1-1 | . | TRBV12-3/TRBV12-4 | .
TGTGCCAGCAGCCCGGACAGGGAGACTGAAGAGACCCAGTACTTC | CASSPDRETEETQYF | TRBJ2-5 | . | TRBV27 | TRBD1
TGTGCCAGTACGGAGGGAAATGGGATGAACACTGAAGCTTTCTTT | CASTEGNGMNTEAFF | TRBJ1-1 | . | TRBV19 | .
TGTGCCAGCAGACCCACAGGGTACAGCAATCAGCCCCAGCATTTT | CASRPTGYSNQPQHF | TRBJ1-5 | . | TRBV6-5 | .
TGTGCCAGCAGTTTATCCCCCGGGACAGGGTATGTCTACACCTTC | CASSLSPGTGYVYTF | TRBJ1-2 | . | TRBV27 | TRBD1
TGTGCCAGCAACCCATCTAGCGGCTCTTCCTACGAGCAGTACTTC | CASNPSSGSSYEQYF | TRBJ2-7 | . | TRBV7-8 | TRBD2
TGTGCCAGCAGCGTAGTATGGGATACGCAGTATTTT | CASSVVWDTQYF | TRBJ2-3 | . | TRBV9 | .
TGTGCCAGCAGTTTGGCTAGCGGGAGCTACAATGAGCAGTTCTTC | CASSLASGSYNEQFF | TRBJ2-1 | . | TRBV27 | TRBD2
TGTGCCAGCAGCTACGATGGGACAGGGGGCGAGCAGTACTTC | CASSYDGTGGEQYF | TRBJ2-7 | . | TRBV28 | TRBD1
TGTGCCAGTAGTGGGACAGGGATATTGTCCTACGAGCAGTACTTC | CASSGTGILSYEQYF | TRBJ2-7 | . | TRBV19 | TRBD1
TGTGCCTGGAGCAATACAGGGGAAAACATTCAGTACTTC | CAWSNTGENIQYF | TRBJ2-4 | . | TRBV30 | TRBD1
TGTGCCAGCAGCGCGGATTGGGACAGGGAAGGGAACACTGAAGCTTTCTTT | CASSADWDREGNTEAFF | TRBJ1-1 | . | TRBV9 | TRBD1
TGTGCCAGTAGTATATTGGGAAATCAGCCCCAGCATTTT | CASSILGNQPQHF | TRBJ1-5 | . | TRBV19 | .
TGTGCCAGCAGCTTAGAGGGGGGGGTAGTAGCGGGAGGAACAGATACGCAGTATTTT | CASSLEGGVVAGGTDTQYF | TRBJ2-3 | . | TRBV11-3 | TRBD2